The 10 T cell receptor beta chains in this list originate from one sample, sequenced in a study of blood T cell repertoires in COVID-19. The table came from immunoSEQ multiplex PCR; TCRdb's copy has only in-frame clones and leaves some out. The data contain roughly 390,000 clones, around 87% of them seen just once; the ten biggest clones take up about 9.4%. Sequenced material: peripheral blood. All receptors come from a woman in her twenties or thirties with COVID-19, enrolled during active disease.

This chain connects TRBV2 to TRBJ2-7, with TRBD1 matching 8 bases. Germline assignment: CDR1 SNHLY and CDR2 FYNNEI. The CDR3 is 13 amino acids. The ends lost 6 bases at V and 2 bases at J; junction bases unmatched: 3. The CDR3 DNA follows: TGTGCCAGCAGCAGGGGGCTCACCTACGAGCAGTACTTC. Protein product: CASSRGLTYEQYF.

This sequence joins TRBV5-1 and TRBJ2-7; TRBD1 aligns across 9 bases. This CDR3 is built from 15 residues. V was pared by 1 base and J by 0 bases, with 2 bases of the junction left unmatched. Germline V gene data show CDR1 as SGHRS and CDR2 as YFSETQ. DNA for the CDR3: TGCGCCAGCAGCTTGAAGACAGGGGGCTCCTACGAGCAGTACTTC. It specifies CASSLKTGGSYEQYF. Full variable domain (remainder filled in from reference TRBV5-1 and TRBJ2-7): KAGVTQTPRYLIKTRGQQVTLSCSPISGHRSVSWYQQTPGQGLQFLFEYFSETQRNKGNFPGRFSGRQFSNSRSEMNVSTLELGDSALYLCASSLKTGGSYEQYFGPGTRLTVT.

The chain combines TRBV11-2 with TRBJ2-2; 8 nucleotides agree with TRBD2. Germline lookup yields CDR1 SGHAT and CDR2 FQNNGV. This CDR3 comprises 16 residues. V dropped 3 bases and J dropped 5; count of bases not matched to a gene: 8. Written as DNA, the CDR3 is TGTGCCAGCAGCTTTATCGCGGGAGGACCAACCGGGGAGCTGTTTTTT. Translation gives CASSFIAGGPTGELFF.

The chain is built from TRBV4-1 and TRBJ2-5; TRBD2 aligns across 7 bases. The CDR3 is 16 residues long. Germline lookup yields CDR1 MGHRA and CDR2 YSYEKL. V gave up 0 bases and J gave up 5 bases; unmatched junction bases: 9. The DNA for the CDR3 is TGCGCCAGCAGCCAAGATTTCGGGAGGCCGGGGGAGACCCAGTACTTC. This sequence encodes CASSQDFGRPGETQYF.

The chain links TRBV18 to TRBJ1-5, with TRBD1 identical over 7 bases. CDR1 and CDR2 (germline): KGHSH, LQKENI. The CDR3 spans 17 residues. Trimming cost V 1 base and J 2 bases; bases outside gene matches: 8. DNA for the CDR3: TGTGCCAGCTCACCACAGCAAGGGACAGACGGCAATCAGCCCCAGCATTTT. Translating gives CASSPQQGTDGNQPQHF.

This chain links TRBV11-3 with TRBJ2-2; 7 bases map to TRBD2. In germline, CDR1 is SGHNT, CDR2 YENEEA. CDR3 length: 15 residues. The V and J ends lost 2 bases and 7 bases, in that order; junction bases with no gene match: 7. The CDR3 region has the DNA TGTGCCAGCAGCTTAAAGAGGGGAGGGAGCGGGGAGCTGTTTTTT. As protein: CASSLKRGGSGELFF.

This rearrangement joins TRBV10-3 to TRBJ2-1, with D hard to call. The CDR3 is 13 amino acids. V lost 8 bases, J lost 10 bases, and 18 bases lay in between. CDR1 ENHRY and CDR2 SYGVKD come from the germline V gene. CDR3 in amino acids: CAIGSAALVEQFF. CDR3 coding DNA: TGTGCCATCGGCAGCGCCGCTCTCGTCGAGCAGTTCTTC.

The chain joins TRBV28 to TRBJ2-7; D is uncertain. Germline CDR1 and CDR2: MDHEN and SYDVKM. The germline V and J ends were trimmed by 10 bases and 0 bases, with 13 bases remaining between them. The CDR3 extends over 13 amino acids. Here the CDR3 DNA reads TGTGCCACCAGGAGAGCCCCCTCCTACGAGCAGTACTTC. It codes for CATRRAPSYEQYF.

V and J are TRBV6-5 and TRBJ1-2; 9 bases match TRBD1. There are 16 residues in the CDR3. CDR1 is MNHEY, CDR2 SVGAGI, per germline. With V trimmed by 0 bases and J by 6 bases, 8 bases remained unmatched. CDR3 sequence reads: CASSYSQGQGIHGYTF. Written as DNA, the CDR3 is TGTGCCAGCAGTTACTCTCAGGGACAGGGTATACATGGCTACACCTTC.

CDR3 sequence: CASSRLAGGLEQFF. The CDR3 coding sequence is TGCGCCAGCAGCCGACTAGCGGGAGGACTTGAGCAGTTCTTC. The chain carries TRBV4-3 and TRBJ2-1; 13 bases are shared with TRBD2. This CDR3 comprises 14 residues. Per germline, CDR1 LGHNA and CDR2 YSLEER. V trimming: 4 bases; J trimming: 9 bases; junction bases outside the gene matches: 3.